This TCR beta chain comes out of a study of naive and memory T cell subsets. Study outcomes and limitations: Naive repertoires, especially CD8, held a few larger clonotypes, possibly memory cells re-expressing CD45RA. TCR abundance followed a power law differing between naive and memory subsets.

The V and J ends lost 4 bases and 5 bases, in that order; junction bases with no gene match: 14. CDR1 is SGDLS, CDR2 YYNGEE, per germline. The CDR3 length is 16 residues. A few counts support this clonotype. Antigen: not known. Both TRBC1 and TRBC2 were covered by a beta constant-region primer of two equimolar oligonucleotides. The ligated cDNA underwent four PCR rounds using SP2 and nested alpha and beta constant-region primers. TCRdb re-called the UMI-ligation and nested PCR reads through MiXCR, storing one row per CDR3 protein. The profile shows about 90,000 distinct CDR3 sequences, 11% of them singletons.

The sequenced material came from naive CD4+ T cells from blood. This chain links TRBV9 with TRBJ2-5; 7 nucleotides agree with TRBD2. This sequence originates from a human donor in good health. The CDR3 sequence is CASSLLGGGSGETQYF. Here the CDR3 DNA reads TGTGCCAGCAGCCTCCTTGGCGGGGGAAGTGGCGAGACCCAGTACTTC.